This T cell receptor beta chain was obtained from a study of blood T cells in healthy people across ages. As for the study in general: Roughly one uniquely barcoded beta molecule per two T cells was captured.

The CDR3 is made up of 14 amino acids. Germline V gene lookup returns CDR1 DFQATT and CDR2 SNEGSKA (reference sequence). A sample-barcoded 5' primer and a J-beta primer mix were used in a second PCR of roughly 7 to 11 cycles. TCRdb redid the calling of the 5' RACE reads with MiXCR, one entry per CDR3 protein. The profile shows some 860,000 distinct CDR3 sequences, roughly three fifths of them singletons. This clonotype came up a few times. Material: blood. This chain links TRBV20-1 with TRBJ2-5; 13 nucleotides line up with TRBD2. The end of the DNA aligns better with TRBJ2-7, so the J call may be wrong. This clonotype was sampled from a man aged 35 to 55 in good health. The CDR3 sequence is CSAWRTSGRLEQYF. The CDR3 DNA sequence: TGCAGTGCCTGGAGGACTAGCGGGAGACTCGAGCAGTACTTC.